These 10 T cell receptor beta chains originate from one sample sequenced in a study of PD-1 blockade in mismatch repair-deficient tumors. Here immunoSEQ multiplex PCR was the method, and the copy in TCRdb shows in-frame clones only, minus some. This table holds about 110,000 clones, roughly 80% found once. The source material was peripheral blood, sampled 60 to 65 weeks after starting pembrolizumab. These receptors were obtained from an adult with mismatch repair-deficient cancer.

The chain uses TRBV7-9 and TRBJ1-2; 11 bases match TRBD1. J was trimmed by 4 bases and V by 6 bases; bases with no gene match: 4. The CDR3 is 14 amino acids. In germline, CDR1 is SEHNR, CDR2 FQNEAQ (reference sequence). In nucleotides, the CDR3 is TGTGCCAGCAGTAGGACAGGGGGCGCCTATGGCTACACCTTC. As protein: CASSRTGGAYGYTF.

This clone was seen a handful of times. The CDR3 reads CASRLYNEQFF. The DNA for the CDR3 is TGTGCCAGCAGGCTCTACAATGAGCAGTTCTTC. This chain connects TRBV6-5 to TRBJ2-1; D gene unclear. Germline CDR1 is MNHEY and CDR2 is SVGAGI. V was cut by 6 bases and J by 3 bases, with 3 bases left in between. The CDR3 has 11 amino acids.

The chain uses TRBV28 and TRBJ1-1; D gene uncertain. V lost 3 bases and J 6 bases, leaving 5 bases between the germline ends. The CDR3 spans 11 residues. Germline CDR1 reads MDHEN; CDR2 reads SYDVKM. The DNA of the CDR3 is TGTGCCAGCAGTTTTGGCCCTGAAGCTTTCTTT. Protein sequence: CASSFGPEAFF. Full variable domain (missing parts from reference TRBV28 and TRBJ1-1): DVKVTQSSRYLVKRTGEKVFLECVQDMDHENMFWYRQDPGLGLRLIYFSYDVKMKEKGDIPEGYSVSREKKERFSLILESASTNQTSMYLCASSFGPEAFFGQGTRLTVV.

V gene TRBV7-3 combines with J gene TRBJ2-5; TRBD1 agrees at 7 bases. Germline V gene lookup returns CDR1 SGHTA and CDR2 FQGTGA. Trimming removed 5 bases from V and 3 bases from J; junction bases left unmatched: 6. The length of the CDR3 is 14 residues. The chain's CDR3 is CASSPSGTEETQYF. CDR3 coding DNA: TGTGCCAGCAGCCCCTCCGGGACAGAAGAGACCCAGTACTTC.

This chain uses TRBV7-9 with TRBJ2-3, with 7 bases fitting TRBD1. The CDR3 length is 18 residues. CDR1 SEHNR and CDR2 FQNEAQ come from the germline V gene (reference sequence). After removal of 2 bases from V and 0 bases from J, the junction contained 11 bases not matched to a gene. This CDR3 reads CASSLNLGGRMSTDTQYF. The CDR3 nucleotides are TGTGCCAGCAGCTTAAACCTAGGGGGCCGCATGAGCACAGATACGCAGTATTTT.

J is TRBJ2-5 and V is TRBV5-4; 15 bases map to TRBD2. V lost 3 bases to trimming and J lost 7 bases; unmatched junction nucleotides: 13. The CDR3 is made up of 18 amino acids. The germline V gene has CDR1 SGHNT and CDR2 YYREEE (reference sequence). This CDR3 is CASSSGLAGGPGSVTQYF. The CDR3 DNA reads as TGTGCCAGCAGCTCCGGACTAGCGGGAGGGCCAGGGTCTGTGACCCAGTACTTC.

V gene TRBV10-3 combines with J gene TRBJ1-2, with D uncertain. The CDR3 length is 13 residues. V was cut by 6 bases and J by 2 bases, with 10 bases left in between. The germline V gene encodes CDR1 ENHRY and CDR2 SYGVKD. CDR3 DNA: TGTGCCATCAGACCACAAGAAAACTATGGCTACACCTTC. This encodes CAIRPQENYGYTF.

The chain couples TRBV7-9 to TRBJ2-7; 10 positions agree with TRBD2. The CDR3 is made up of 14 amino acids. The trim removed 5 bases at V and 4 bases at J, leaving 5 bases unmatched. CDR1 and CDR2 (germline): SEHNR, FQNEAQ (reference sequence). CDR3 sequence: CASSPGLAAYEQYF. The CDR3 DNA reads as TGTGCCAGCAGCCCAGGACTAGCGGCGTACGAGCAGTACTTC.

This clone came up once. The rearrangement uses TRBV5-1 and TRBJ2-7; either TRBD1 or TRBD2 may supply D (5 bases each). The V gene lost 2 bases and the J gene lost 2 bases, with 11 bases spanning the gap. CDR1 is SGHRS and CDR2 is YFSETQ in the germline V gene. The CDR3 extends over 14 amino acids. The chain's CDR3 is CASSFRDGTYEQYF. In DNA form, the CDR3 reads TGCGCCAGCAGCTTCCGGGACGGTACCTACGAGCAGTACTTC.

The rearrangement joins TRBV12-5 to TRBJ2-1; D is perhaps TRBD2 (5 bases). Per germline, CDR1 LGHNT and CDR2 FRNRAP. The CDR3 has 16 residues. V lost 5 bases and J 0 bases, leaving 14 bases between the germline ends. The DNA of the CDR3 is TGTGCTAGTGGTCCCCGGACTTTGAGCTCCTACAATGAGCAGTTCTTC. It specifies CASGPRTLSSYNEQFF.